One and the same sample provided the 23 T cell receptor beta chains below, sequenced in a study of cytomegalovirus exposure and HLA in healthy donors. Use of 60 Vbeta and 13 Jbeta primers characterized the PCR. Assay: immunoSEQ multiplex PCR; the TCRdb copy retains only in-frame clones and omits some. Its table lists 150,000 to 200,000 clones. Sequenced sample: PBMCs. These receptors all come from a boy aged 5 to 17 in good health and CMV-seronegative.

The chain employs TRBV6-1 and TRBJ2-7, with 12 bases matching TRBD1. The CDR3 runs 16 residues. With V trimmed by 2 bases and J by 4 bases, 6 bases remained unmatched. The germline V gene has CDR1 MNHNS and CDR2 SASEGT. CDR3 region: CASSEIPGQGAYEQYF. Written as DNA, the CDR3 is TGTGCCAGCAGTGAAATCCCGGGACAGGGGGCATACGAGCAGTACTTC.

The CDR3 sequence is CAWSVIRGTEAFF. CDR3 nucleotides: TGTGCCTGGAGCGTTATCAGGGGCACTGAAGCTTTCTTT. The rearrangement joins TRBV30 to TRBJ1-1, with a tentative D call TRBD1 (6 bases). This CDR3 has 13 amino acids. Germline CDR1 GTSNPN, CDR2 SVGIG (reference sequence). V was cut by 3 bases and J by 4 bases, with 12 bases left in between.

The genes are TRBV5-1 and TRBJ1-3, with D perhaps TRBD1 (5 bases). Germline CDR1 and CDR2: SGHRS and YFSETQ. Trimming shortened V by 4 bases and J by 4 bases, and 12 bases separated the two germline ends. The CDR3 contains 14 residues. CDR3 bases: TGCGCCAGCAGCCCAGGGCTTGCCGGAAACACCATATATTTT. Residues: CASSPGLAGNTIYF.

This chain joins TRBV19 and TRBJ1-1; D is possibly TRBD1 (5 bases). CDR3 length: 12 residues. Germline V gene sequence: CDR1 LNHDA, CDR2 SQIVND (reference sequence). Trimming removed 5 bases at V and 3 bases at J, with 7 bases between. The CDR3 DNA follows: TGTGCCAGTAGTCGCAGGGACACTGAAGCTTTCTTT. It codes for CASSRRDTEAFF.

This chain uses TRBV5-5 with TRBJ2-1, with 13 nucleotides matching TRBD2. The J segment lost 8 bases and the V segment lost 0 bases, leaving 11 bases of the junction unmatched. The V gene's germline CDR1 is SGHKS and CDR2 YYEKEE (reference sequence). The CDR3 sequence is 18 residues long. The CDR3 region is CASSLGPLAGGLMDEQFF. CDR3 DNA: TGTGCCAGCAGCTTGGGACCACTAGCGGGGGGGCTCATGGATGAGCAGTTCTTC.

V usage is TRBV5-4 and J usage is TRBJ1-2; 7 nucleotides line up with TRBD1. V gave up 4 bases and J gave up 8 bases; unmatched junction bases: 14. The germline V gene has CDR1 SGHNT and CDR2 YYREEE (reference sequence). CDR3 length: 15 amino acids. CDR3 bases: TGTGCCAGCAGCGTTGGTTTGGCAGGGGGTAGGGGCTACACCTTC. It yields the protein CASSVGLAGGRGYTF.

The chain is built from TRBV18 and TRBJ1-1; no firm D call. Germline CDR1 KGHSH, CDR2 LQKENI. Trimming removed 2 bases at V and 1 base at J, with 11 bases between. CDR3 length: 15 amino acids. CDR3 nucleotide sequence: TGTGCCAGCTCACCAATTTCATCCGGGAACACTGAAGCTTTCTTT. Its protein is CASSPISSGNTEAFF.

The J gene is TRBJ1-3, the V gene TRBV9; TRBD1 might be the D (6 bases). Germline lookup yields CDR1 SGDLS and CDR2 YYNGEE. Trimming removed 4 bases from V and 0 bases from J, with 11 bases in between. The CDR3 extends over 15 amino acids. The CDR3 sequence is CASSSRDISGNTIYF. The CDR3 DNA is TGTGCCAGCAGCTCACGGGACATCTCTGGAAACACCATATATTTT.

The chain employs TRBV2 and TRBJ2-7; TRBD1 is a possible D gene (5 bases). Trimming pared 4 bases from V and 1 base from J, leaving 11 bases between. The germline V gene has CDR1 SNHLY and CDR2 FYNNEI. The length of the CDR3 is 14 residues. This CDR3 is CASSVRRGSYEQYF. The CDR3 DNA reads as TGTGCCAGCAGTGTAAGAAGGGGTTCCTACGAGCAGTACTTC.

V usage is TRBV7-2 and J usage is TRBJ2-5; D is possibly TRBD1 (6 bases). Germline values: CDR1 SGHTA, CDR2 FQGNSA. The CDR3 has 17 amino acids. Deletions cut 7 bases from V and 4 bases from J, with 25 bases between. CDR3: CASTAFRGNRRGETQYF. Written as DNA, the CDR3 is TGTGCCAGCACCGCCTTCAGGGGTAACCGTCGGGGAGAGACCCAGTACTTC. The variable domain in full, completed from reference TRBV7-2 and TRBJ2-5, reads GAGVSQSPSNKVTEKGKDVELRCDPISGHTALYWYRQSLGQGLEFLIYFQGNSAPDKSGLPSDRFSAERTGGSVSTLTIQRTQQEDSAVYLCASTAFRGNRRGETQYFGPGTRLLVL.

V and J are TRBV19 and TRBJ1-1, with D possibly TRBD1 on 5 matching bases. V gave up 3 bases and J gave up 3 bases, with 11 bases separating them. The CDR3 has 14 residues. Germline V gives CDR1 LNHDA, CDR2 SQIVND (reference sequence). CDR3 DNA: TGTGCCAGTAGTATTGGAGGGACCGACACTGAAGCTTTCTTT. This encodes CASSIGGTDTEAFF.

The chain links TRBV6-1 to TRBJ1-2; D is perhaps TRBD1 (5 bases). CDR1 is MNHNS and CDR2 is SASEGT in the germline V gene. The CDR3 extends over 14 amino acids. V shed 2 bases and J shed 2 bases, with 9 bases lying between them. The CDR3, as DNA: TGTGCCAGCAGTGAATCTGGGGCGAACTATGGCTACACCTTC. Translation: CASSESGANYGYTF.

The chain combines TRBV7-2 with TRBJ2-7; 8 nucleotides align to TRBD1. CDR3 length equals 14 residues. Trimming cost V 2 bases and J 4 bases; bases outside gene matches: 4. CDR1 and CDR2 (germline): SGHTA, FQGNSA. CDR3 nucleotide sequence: TGTGCCAGCAGCTTACCAGGGGGCGCTTACGAGCAGTACTTC. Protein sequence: CASSLPGGAYEQYF.

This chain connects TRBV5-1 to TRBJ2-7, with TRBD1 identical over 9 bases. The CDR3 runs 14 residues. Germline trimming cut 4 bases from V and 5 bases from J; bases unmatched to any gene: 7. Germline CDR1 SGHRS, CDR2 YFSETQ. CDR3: CASSLRGQGHEQYF. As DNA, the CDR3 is TGCGCCAGCAGCCTACGGGGACAGGGCCACGAGCAGTACTTC.

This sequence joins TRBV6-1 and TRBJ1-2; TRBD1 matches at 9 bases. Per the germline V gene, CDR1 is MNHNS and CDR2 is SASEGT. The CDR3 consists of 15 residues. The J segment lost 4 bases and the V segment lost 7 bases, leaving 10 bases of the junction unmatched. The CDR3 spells CASTLGQGLTYGYTF. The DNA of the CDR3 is TGTGCCAGCACGTTGGGACAGGGTCTTACCTATGGCTACACCTTC.

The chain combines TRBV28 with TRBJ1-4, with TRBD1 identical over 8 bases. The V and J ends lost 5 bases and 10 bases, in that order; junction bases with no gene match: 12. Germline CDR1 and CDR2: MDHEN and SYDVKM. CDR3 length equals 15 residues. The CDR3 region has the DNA TGTGCCAGCAGTAAGATACAGGGGGGCCGGGGAAAACTGTTTTTT. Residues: CASSKIQGGRGKLFF. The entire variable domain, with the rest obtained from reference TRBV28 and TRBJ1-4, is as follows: DVKVTQSSRYLVKRTGEKVFLECVQDMDHENMFWYRQDPGLGLRLIYFSYDVKMKEKGDIPEGYSVSREKKERFSLILESASTNQTSMYLCASSKIQGGRGKLFFGSGTQLSVL.

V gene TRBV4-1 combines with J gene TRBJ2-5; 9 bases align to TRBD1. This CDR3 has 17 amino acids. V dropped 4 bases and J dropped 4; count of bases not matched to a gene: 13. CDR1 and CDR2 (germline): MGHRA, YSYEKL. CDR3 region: CASSPEGYRGRGETQYF. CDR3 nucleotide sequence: TGCGCCAGCAGCCCCGAGGGATACAGGGGGCGGGGAGAGACCCAGTACTTC.

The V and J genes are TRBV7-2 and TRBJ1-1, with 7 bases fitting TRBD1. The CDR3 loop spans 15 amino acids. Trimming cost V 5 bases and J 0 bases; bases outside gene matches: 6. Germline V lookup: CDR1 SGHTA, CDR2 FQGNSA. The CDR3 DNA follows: TGTGCCAGCAGCGCAGGGGGAGTTATGAACACTGAAGCTTTCTTT. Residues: CASSAGGVMNTEAFF.

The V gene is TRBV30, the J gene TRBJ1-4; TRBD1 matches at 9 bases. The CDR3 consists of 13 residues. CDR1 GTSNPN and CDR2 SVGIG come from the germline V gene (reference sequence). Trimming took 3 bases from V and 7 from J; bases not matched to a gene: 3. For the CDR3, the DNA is TGTGCCTGGAGACAGGGACAGGGTGAAAAACTGTTTTTT. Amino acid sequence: CAWRQGQGEKLFF.

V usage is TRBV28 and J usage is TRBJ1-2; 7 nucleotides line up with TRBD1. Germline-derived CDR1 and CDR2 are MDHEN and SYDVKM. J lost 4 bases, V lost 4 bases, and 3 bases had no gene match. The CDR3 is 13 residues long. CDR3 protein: CASSSGGIYGYTF. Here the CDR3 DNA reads TGTGCCAGCAGTTCAGGGGGGATCTATGGCTACACCTTC.

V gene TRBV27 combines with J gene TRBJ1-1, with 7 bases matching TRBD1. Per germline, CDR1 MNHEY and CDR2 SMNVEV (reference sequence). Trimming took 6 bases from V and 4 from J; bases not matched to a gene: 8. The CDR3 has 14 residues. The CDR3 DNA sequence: TGTGCCAGCAGGACCGGGACAGAGATCACTGAAGCTTTCTTT. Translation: CASRTGTEITEAFF.

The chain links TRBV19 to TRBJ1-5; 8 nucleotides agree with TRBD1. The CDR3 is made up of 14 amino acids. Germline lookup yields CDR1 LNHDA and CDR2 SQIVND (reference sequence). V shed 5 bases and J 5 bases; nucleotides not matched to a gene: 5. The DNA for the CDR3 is TGTGCCAGTAGTCGAGAGGACAGGGATCAGCCCCAGCATTTT. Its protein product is CASSREDRDQPQHF. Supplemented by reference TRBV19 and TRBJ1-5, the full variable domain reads DGGITQSPKYLFRKEGQNVTLSCEQNLNHDAMYWYRQDPGQGLRLIYYSQIVNDFQKGDIAEGYSVSREKKESFPLTVTSAQKNPTAFYLCASSREDRDQPQHFGDGTRLSIL.

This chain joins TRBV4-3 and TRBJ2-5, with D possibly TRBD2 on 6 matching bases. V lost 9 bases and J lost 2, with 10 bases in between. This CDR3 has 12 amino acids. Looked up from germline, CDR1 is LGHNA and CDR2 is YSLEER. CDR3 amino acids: CAREGPQETQYF. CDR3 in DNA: TGCGCCAGGGAGGGCCCTCAAGAGACCCAGTACTTC.